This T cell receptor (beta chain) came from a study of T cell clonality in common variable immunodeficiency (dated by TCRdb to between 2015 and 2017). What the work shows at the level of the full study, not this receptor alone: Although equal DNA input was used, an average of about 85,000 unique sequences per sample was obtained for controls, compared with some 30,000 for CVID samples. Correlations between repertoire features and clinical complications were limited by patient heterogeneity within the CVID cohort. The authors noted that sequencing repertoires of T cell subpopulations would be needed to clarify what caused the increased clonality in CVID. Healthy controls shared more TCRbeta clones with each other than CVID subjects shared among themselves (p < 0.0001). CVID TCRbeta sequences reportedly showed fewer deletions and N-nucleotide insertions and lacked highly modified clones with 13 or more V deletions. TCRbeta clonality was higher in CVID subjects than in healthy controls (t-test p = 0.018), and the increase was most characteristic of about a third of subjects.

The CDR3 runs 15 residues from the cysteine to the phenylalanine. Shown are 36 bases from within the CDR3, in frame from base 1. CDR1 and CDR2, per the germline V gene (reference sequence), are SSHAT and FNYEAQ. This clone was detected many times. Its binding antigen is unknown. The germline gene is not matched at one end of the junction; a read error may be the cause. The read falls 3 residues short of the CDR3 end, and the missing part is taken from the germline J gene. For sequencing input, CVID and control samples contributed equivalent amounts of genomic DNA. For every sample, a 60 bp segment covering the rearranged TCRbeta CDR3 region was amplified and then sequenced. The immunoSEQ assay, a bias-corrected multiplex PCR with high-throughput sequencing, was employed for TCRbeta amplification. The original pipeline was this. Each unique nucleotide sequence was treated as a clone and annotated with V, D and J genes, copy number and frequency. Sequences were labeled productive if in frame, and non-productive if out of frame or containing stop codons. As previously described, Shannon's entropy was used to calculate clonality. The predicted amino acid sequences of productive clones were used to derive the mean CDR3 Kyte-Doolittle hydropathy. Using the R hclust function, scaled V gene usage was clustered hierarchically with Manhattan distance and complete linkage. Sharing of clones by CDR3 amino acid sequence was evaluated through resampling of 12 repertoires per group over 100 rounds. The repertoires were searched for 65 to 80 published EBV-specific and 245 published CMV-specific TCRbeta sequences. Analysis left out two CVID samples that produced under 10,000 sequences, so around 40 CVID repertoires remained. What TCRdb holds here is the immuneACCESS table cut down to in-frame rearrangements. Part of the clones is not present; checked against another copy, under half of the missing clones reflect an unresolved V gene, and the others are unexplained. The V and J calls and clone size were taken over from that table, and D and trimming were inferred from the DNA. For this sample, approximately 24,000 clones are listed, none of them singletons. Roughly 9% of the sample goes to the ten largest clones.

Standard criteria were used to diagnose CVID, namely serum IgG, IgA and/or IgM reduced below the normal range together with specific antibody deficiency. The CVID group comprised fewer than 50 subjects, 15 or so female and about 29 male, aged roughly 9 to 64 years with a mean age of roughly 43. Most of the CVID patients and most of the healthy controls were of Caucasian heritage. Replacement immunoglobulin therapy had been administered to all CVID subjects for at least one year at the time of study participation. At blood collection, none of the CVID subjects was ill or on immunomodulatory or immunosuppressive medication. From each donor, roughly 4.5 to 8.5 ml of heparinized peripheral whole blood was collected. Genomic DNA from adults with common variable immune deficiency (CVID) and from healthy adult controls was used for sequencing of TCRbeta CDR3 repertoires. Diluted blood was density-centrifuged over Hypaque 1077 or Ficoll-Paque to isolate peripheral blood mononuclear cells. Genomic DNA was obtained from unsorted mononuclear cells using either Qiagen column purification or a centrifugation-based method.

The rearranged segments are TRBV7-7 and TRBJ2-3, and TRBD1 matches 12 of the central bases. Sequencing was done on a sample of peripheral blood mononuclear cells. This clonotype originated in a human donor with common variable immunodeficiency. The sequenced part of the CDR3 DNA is TGTGCTAGCAGCTCGGGACAGGGGGCATGGTATACG. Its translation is CASSSGQGAWYT. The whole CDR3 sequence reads CASSSGQGAWYTQYF.